One and the same sample provided the 29 T cell receptor beta chains below, sequenced in a study of glioma-infiltrating T cells. Amplification of TCR alpha and beta CDR3 regions from RNA used iRepertoire nested multiplex PCR. Each CDR3 protein is one row after TCRdb ran MiXCR on the multiplex PCR reads. The sample lists 100,000 to 150,000 distinct CDR3 sequences, more than 20% occurring once. Sequencing used glioma tissue, nonneoplastic brain tissue, or PBMCs (not recorded which). Receptors were obtained from a human donor with low-grade glioma or glioblastoma, undergoing nonglioma brain surgery, or in good health (not recorded which).

This clonotype was seen many times. This sequence joins TRBV3-1 and TRBJ2-1; D is ambiguous. The V gene lost 0 bases and the J gene lost 2 bases, with 11 bases spanning the gap. The germline CDR1 and CDR2 sequences are LGHDT and YNNKEL (reference sequence). This CDR3 has 16 amino acids. The CDR3 sequence is CASSQDGLSPYNEQFF. The CDR3 bases are TGTGCCAGCAGCCAAGATGGCCTAAGCCCCTACAATGAGCAGTTCTTC.

This clonotype was detected ten times or more. The chain has TRBV20-1 and TRBJ2-1; 8 bases are a match to TRBD2. V was clipped by 6 bases and J by 3 bases; unmatched bases: 7. Germline V gives CDR1 DFQATT, CDR2 SNEGSKA (reference sequence). This CDR3 is built from 14 residues. CDR3: CSAPGGQSYNEQFF. The CDR3 DNA follows: TGCAGTGCCCCGGGGGGGCAGAGCTACAATGAGCAGTTCTTC.

This clonotype occurred a few times. The rearrangement joins TRBV2 to TRBJ2-5; D is unresolved. CDR1 and CDR2 from the germline V gene are SNHLY and FYNNEI. The CDR3 totals 13 residues. Trimming cost V 7 bases and J 0 bases, with 9 bases left between them. The CDR3 protein is CASIFGYQETQYF. CDR3 bases: TGTGCCAGCATCTTTGGGTACCAAGAGACCCAGTACTTC.

This clonotype has ten or more counts. The rearrangement uses TRBV6-1 and TRBJ1-5; TRBD1 matches at 9 bases. The V segment lost 6 bases and the J segment 1 base; nucleotides outside the gene matches: 4. This CDR3 has 15 residues. Germline V gene data show CDR1 as MNHNS and CDR2 as SASEGT. The DNA of the CDR3 is TGTGCCAGCAGAAGACAGGGGGGGAGCAATCAGCCCCAGCATTTT. Residues: CASRRQGGSNQPQHF.

This clonotype has more than one count but fewer than ten. The CDR3 loop is CASSPPKRGTGETQYF. The CDR3 DNA follows: TGTGCCAGCTCACCACCGAAGCGGGGAACCGGGGAGACCCAGTACTTC. This sequence joins TRBV18 and TRBJ2-5; 7 bases match TRBD2. The junction had 9 bases not matched to a gene; V was cut back by 0 bases and J by 5 bases. CDR1 is KGHSH and CDR2 is LQKENI in the germline V gene. CDR3 length equals 16 residues.

V and J are TRBV20-1 and TRBJ2-5; D is possibly TRBD2 (6 bases). The germline V gene has CDR1 DFQATT and CDR2 SNEGSKA (reference sequence). V gave up 0 bases and J gave up 7 bases, with 18 bases separating them. The CDR3 is 15 residues long. The CDR3 loop is CSAREEGFHMGTQYF. In DNA, the CDR3 is TGCAGTGCTAGAGAGGAGGGGTTCCATATGGGGACCCAGTACTTC.

V gene TRBV10-1 combines with J gene TRBJ2-7; no definite D call. Germline V gene sequence: CDR1 WNHNN, CDR2 SYGVQD (reference sequence). Trimming shortened V by 3 bases and J by 2 bases, and 2 bases separated the two germline ends. The CDR3 is 11 residues long. The CDR3 bases are TGCGCCAGCAGTGACGCCTACGAGCAGTACGTC. Translating it yields CASSDAYEQYV.

This clonotype was picked up a small number of times. The chain combines TRBV13 with TRBJ2-1; D perhaps matches TRBD1 (5 bases). Germline V gene lookup returns CDR1 PRHDT and CDR2 FYEKMQ (reference sequence). With 4 bases removed from V and 2 bases from J, the gap between germline ends came to 12 bases. CDR3 length: 15 residues. Written as DNA, the CDR3 is TGTGCCAGCAGCTACGGCCAGGGCCCCTACAATGAGCAGTTCTTC. Its protein product is CASSYGQGPYNEQFF. The whole variable domain, filled in from reference TRBV13 and TRBJ2-1, reads AAGVIQSPRHLIKEKRETATLKCYPIPRHDTVYWYQQGPGQDPQFLISFYEKMQSDKGSIPDRFSAQQFSDYHSELNMSSLELGDSALYFCASSYGQGPYNEQFFGPGTRLTVL.

With respect to this clonotype: It may be a read error: a sequence one base away is much more abundant. The chain combines TRBV28 with TRBJ2-7; 11 nucleotides align to TRBD2. From germline, CDR1 is MDHEN and CDR2 SYDVKM. This CDR3 comprises 16 residues. In DNA form, the CDR3 reads TGTGCCAGCAGCCACCGGGTACTAGCGGGGGTCTATGAGCAGTTCGTC. As protein: CASSHRVLAGVYEQFV.

This clonotype has more than one count but fewer than ten. CDR3: CASTLPTVFEAFF. The CDR3 DNA follows: TGTGCCAGCACCCTTCCGACCGTTTTCGAAGCTTTCTTT. J is TRBJ1-1 and V is TRBV12-3 or TRBV12-4; the D is unclear. The CDR3 runs 13 residues. The V end lost 7 bases, the J end lost 8 bases, and 17 bases lay between the germline ends.

V is TRBV7-2 and J is TRBJ2-7; D possibly matches TRBD1 or TRBD2 (5 bases each). The germline V gene has CDR1 SGHTA and CDR2 FQGNSA. The CDR3 contains 13 residues. The CDR3 is CAGSFGGFYEQYV. CDR3 nucleotides: TGTGCCGGCAGCTTTGGGGGTTTCTACGAGCAGTACGTC.

The chain carries TRBV18 and TRBJ1-1; D remains ambiguous. Germline V gene sequence: CDR1 KGHSH, CDR2 LQKENI. Trimming cost V 0 bases and J 6 bases, with 8 bases left between them. The CDR3 sequence is 13 residues long. CDR3 protein: CASSPPGWAEAFF. CDR3 nucleotide sequence: TGTGCCAGCTCACCACCGGGGTGGGCTGAAGCTTTCTTT.

V and J are TRBV18 and TRBJ1-3; D uncertain. The CDR3 extends over 14 amino acids. The germline V and J ends were trimmed by 1 base and 5 bases, with 9 bases remaining between them. Germline lookup yields CDR1 KGHSH and CDR2 LQKENI. The CDR3 DNA reads TGTGCCAGCTCACCACTTCTAGGGAGAAACACCATATATTTT. Protein sequence: CASSPLLGRNTIYF.

J is TRBJ1-3 and V is TRBV7-2; tentatively, D is TRBD1 (6 bases). CDR1 SGHTA and CDR2 FQGNSA come from the germline V gene. Trimming pared 5 bases from V and 0 bases from J, leaving 11 bases between. The CDR3 consists of 15 residues. CDR3: CASSPNRASGNTIYF. The CDR3 DNA follows: TGTGCCAGCAGCCCGAACAGGGCCTCTGGAAACACCATATATTTT.

This rearrangement joins TRBV29-1 to TRBJ2-2, with 8 bases that match TRBD1. V shed 6 bases, J shed 6 bases, and the junction held 6 bases outside the gene matches. This CDR3 is 13 amino acids long. Germline V gives CDR1 SQVTM, CDR2 ANQGSEA. The CDR3 DNA reads as TGCAGCGTAGCATGGACAGGGCCCGGGGAGCTGTTTTTT. Its protein product is CSVAWTGPGELFF.

This clonotype has at least ten counts. The J gene is TRBJ2-3, the V gene TRBV20-1, with 12 bases aligning to TRBD2. Germline V CDR1 and CDR2: DFQATT, SNEGSKA (reference sequence). Trimming took 2 bases from V and 5 from J; bases not matched to a gene: 5. This CDR3 is built from 15 residues. The chain's CDR3 is CSARKLAGGRDTQYF. The CDR3 DNA is TGCAGTGCTAGAAAGCTAGCGGGGGGGAGAGATACGCAGTATTTT.

This clonotype was seen a single time. This rearrangement joins TRBV5-1 to TRBJ1-1; D possibly corresponds to TRBD1 (5 bases). The CDR3 is made up of 13 amino acids. V shed 6 bases and J shed 1 base, with 10 bases lying between them. Germline lookup yields CDR1 SGHRS and CDR2 YFSETQ. CDR3 coding DNA: TGCGCCAGCACATTGGGGGGGAACACTGAAGCTTTCTTT. Encoded protein: CASTLGGNTEAFF. The whole variable domain, remainder taken from reference TRBV5-1 and TRBJ1-1, is KAGVTQTPRYLIKTRGQQVTLSCSPISGHRSVSWYQQTPGQGLQFLFEYFSETQRNKGNFPGRFSGRQFSNSRSEMNVSTLELGDSALYLCASTLGGNTEAFFGQGTRLTVV.

The sample holds a few counts of this clonotype. The V gene is TRBV6-2 or TRBV6-3, the J gene TRBJ2-7, with 11 positions matching TRBD1. Germline CDR1 and CDR2: MNHEY and SVGEGT. The length of the CDR3 is 15 residues. CDR3 DNA sequence: TGTGCCAGCAGGAGGAGGACAGGGGGCTCCTACAAGCAGTACGTC. It translates to CASRRRTGGSYKQYV.

This clonotype showed up just a few times. The rearrangement joins TRBV18 to TRBJ1-1; 8 bases fit TRBD1. The V segment lost 4 bases and the J segment 5 bases; nucleotides outside the gene matches: 6. Germline CDR1 reads KGHSH; CDR2 reads LQKENI. The CDR3 contains 14 residues. The CDR3 loop reads CASSRGQVGTEAFF. In DNA form, the CDR3 reads TGTGCCAGCTCACGGGGACAGGTTGGAACTGAAGCTTTCTTT.

Concerning this clonotype itself: This may stem from a read error, because a much larger clone lies one nucleotide away. The V gene is TRBV6-2 or TRBV6-3, the J gene TRBJ2-3; D gene unclear. The germline V gene has CDR1 MNHEY and CDR2 SVGEGT. There are 15 residues in the CDR3. V was pared by 2 bases and J by 4 bases, with 13 bases between. The CDR3 sequence: CASSYPRSVPDTQYF. CDR3 in DNA: TGTGCCAGCAGTTACCCGAGGTCAGTTCCAGATACGCAGTATTTT.

This clonotype was counted a few times. The rearrangement joins TRBV20-1 to TRBJ2-3, with 7 bases lining up with TRBD1. Germline V gene data show CDR1 as DFQATT and CDR2 as SNEGSKA (reference sequence). V shed 2 bases and J 1 base; nucleotides not matched to a gene: 3. The CDR3 is made up of 14 amino acids. CDR3 loop: CSARWTGRTDTQYF. CDR3 DNA sequence: TGCAGTGCTAGATGGACAGGCCGCACAGATACGCAGTATTTT.

Remarks on this clonotype: With a much larger clone just one base away, this may be a read error. In DNA form, the CDR3 reads TGTGCCATCAGCAGAGATTGGAGTTTTGGCTACACCTTC. This translates into CAISRDWSFGYTF. The V and J genes are TRBV15 and TRBJ1-2; unclear D gene. Germline V gene lookup returns CDR1 LNHNV and CDR2 YYDKDF (reference sequence). CDR3 size: 13 residues.

The rearrangement uses TRBV28 and TRBJ2-4; 8 bases agree with TRBD1. The germline V gene has CDR1 MDHEN and CDR2 SYDVKM. The CDR3 contains 16 residues. The junction had 15 bases not matched to a gene; V was cut back by 5 bases and J by 9 bases. CDR3 region: CASSAGDRLGAGIQYF. For the CDR3, the DNA is TGTGCCAGCAGTGCAGGGGACAGGTTGGGAGCGGGCATTCAGTACTTC.

This chain joins TRBV3-1 and TRBJ1-6; D gene unclear. Trimming took 9 bases from V and 7 from J, leaving 16 bases between them. The V gene's germline CDR1 is LGHDT and CDR2 YNNKEL (reference sequence). This CDR3 region has 14 residues. The DNA of the CDR3 is TGTGCCAGTACCAGACATGGCCAGAATTCACCCCTCCACTTT. Translation gives CASTRHGQNSPLHF.

This clonotype was counted a single time. A much larger clonotype is one base distant, so this may be a read error. The chain uses TRBV25-1 and TRBJ1-2; maybe TRBD1 (5 bases). V dropped 4 bases and J dropped 3 bases, with 6 bases sitting between them. Germline V gene data show CDR1 as MGHDK and CDR2 as SYGVNS. This CDR3 is built from 12 residues. CDR3 in amino acids: CASSAGHYGYTF. The CDR3 region has the DNA TGTGCCAGCAGTGCAGGGCACTATGGCTACACCTTC.

V gene TRBV2 combines with J gene TRBJ2-7; 7 bases map to TRBD2. The CDR3 sequence is 15 residues long. Trimming at V came to 5 bases and at J to 2 bases, leaving 9 bases not matched to a gene. Germline CDR1 and CDR2: SNHLY and FYNNEI. CDR3 in DNA: TGTGCCAGCAGTTCTGGGGGGGGGACCACCTACGAGCAGTACGTC. Its translation is CASSSGGGTTYEQYV.

This clonotype was seen at least ten times. This chain links TRBV7-8 with TRBJ2-3, with no clear D. Per the germline V gene, CDR1 is SGHVS and CDR2 is FQNEAQ. Trimming stripped 1 base from V and 7 bases from J, with 12 bases between. The CDR3 consists of 14 residues. In DNA form, the CDR3 reads TGTGCCAGCAGCTTAGAACGGCTTGAGAATACGCAGTATTTT. Amino acid sequence: CASSLERLENTQYF.

Ten or more counts support this clonotype. The chain employs TRBV7-2 and TRBJ1-6, with D hard to call. The CDR3 is made up of 13 amino acids. Trimming took 5 bases from V and 5 from J, leaving 7 bases between them. The V gene's germline CDR1 is SGHTA and CDR2 FQGNSA. The CDR3: CASSLTHNSPLHF. For the CDR3, the DNA is TGTGCCAGCAGCCTGACCCATAATTCACCCCTCCACTTT.

CDR3 protein: CASSLRGQTYNEQYV. The CDR3, as DNA: TGTGCCAGCAGTTTAAGGGGACAGACCTACAATGAGCAGTACGTC. The chain combines TRBV27 with TRBJ2-7; 7 bases line up with TRBD1. Per the germline V gene, CDR1 is MNHEY and CDR2 is SMNVEV (reference sequence). The CDR3 is 15 amino acids. Trimming took 2 bases from V and 7 from J; bases not matched to a gene: 11.